These 17 T cell receptor beta chains were all obtained from the same sample, sequenced in a study of cytomegalovirus exposure and HLA in healthy donors. A multiplex PCR was run with 60 Vbeta primers and 13 Jbeta primers. The data were produced by immunoSEQ multiplex PCR, yet TCRdb's version contains in-frame clones alone and is incomplete. The table includes about 200,000 clones, around three quarters detected once. The source material was PBMCs. All receptors come from a man in his forties in good health and CMV-seronegative.

The gene calls are TRBV6-6 and TRBJ2-7; 8 nucleotides align to TRBD1. V was pared by 4 bases and J by 6 bases, with 14 bases of the junction left unmatched. This CDR3 region has 16 residues. Looked up from germline, CDR1 is MNHNY and CDR2 is SVGAGI (reference sequence). The CDR3: CASSSTVGQERGEQYF. The DNA for the CDR3 is TGTGCCAGCAGTTCTACCGTGGGACAGGAGCGAGGCGAGCAGTACTTC.

The chain employs TRBV7-9 and TRBJ1-2; 8 bases map to TRBD1. The CDR3 has 12 residues. After removal of 4 bases from V and 12 bases from J, the junction contained 7 bases not matched to a gene. Germline V gene sequence: CDR1 SEHNR, CDR2 FQNEAQ (reference sequence). The CDR3 region is CASSSDRTGNTF. Here the CDR3 DNA reads TGTGCCAGCAGCTCCGACCGGACAGGGAACACCTTC.

The chain is built from TRBV6-6 and TRBJ2-2, with TRBD2 matching 8 bases. The J segment lost 6 bases and the V segment lost 5 bases, leaving 8 bases of the junction unmatched. CDR3 size: 15 residues. CDR1 and CDR2 from the germline V gene are MNHNY and SVGAGI (reference sequence). The CDR3 coding sequence is TGTGCCAGCAGTCCCGAAGCGGGAGTCTCCGGGGAGCTGTTTTTT. It is translated as CASSPEAGVSGELFF.

The V call is TRBV10-3, the J call TRBJ1-2; tentative D call: TRBD1 (6 bases). Germline V gene data show CDR1 as ENHRY and CDR2 as SYGVKD. There are 10 residues in the CDR3. V shed 10 bases and J shed 7 bases, with 10 bases lying between them. The CDR3 here is CATGTPGYTF. In DNA, the CDR3 is TGTGCCACCGGGACACCTGGCTACACCTTC.

This chain connects TRBV5-1 to TRBJ2-7; D uncertain. There are 13 residues in the CDR3. Trimming stripped 2 bases from V and 0 bases from J, with 6 bases between. Germline CDR1 is SGHRS and CDR2 is YFSETQ. The DNA for the CDR3 is TGCGCCAGCAGCTTAAGAGACTCCTACGAGCAGTACTTC. It codes for CASSLRDSYEQYF.

In its sample, this clone was seen once. CDR3 nucleotides: TGTGCCAGCAGCCCCAGGGCGGGGGGGCCCTACAATGAGCAGTTCTTC. It is translated as CASSPRAGGPYNEQFF. The rearrangement uses TRBV7-2 and TRBJ2-1, with 9 bases matching TRBD2. The length of the CDR3 is 16 residues. CDR1 is SGHTA and CDR2 is FQGNSA in the germline V gene. The trim removed 5 bases at V and 2 bases at J, leaving 7 bases unmatched.

V and J are TRBV2 and TRBJ2-3; no clear D. CDR3 size: 13 residues. Trimming stripped 8 bases from V and 0 bases from J, with 9 bases between. Germline CDR1 reads SNHLY; CDR2 reads FYNNEI. Here the CDR3 reads CASSGTSTDTQYF. CDR3 bases: TGTGCCAGCTCAGGCACTAGCACAGATACGCAGTATTTT.

The chain uses TRBV4-2 and TRBJ2-1; D perhaps matches TRBD2 (5 bases). This CDR3 is 16 amino acids long. From germline, CDR1 is LGHNA and CDR2 YNFKEQ. V was cut by 0 bases and J by 2 bases, with 11 bases left in between. This CDR3 is CASSQDGSVPYNEQFF. The CDR3 nucleotides read TGTGCCAGCAGCCAAGATGGTAGCGTTCCCTACAATGAGCAGTTCTTC.

As concerns this clone: Other DNA sequences within the sample encode an identical CDR3. The gene calls are TRBV7-2 and TRBJ2-1; 9 bases agree with TRBD1. The CDR3 contains 15 residues. Germline CDR1 is SGHTA and CDR2 is FQGNSA. V was clipped by 4 bases and J by 0 bases; unmatched bases: 1. CDR3 in amino acids: CASSSDRGSYNEQFF. The CDR3 bases are TGTGCCAGCAGCTCGGACAGGGGCTCCTACAATGAGCAGTTCTTC.

The chain uses TRBV29-1 and TRBJ2-5; tentative D call: TRBD1 (5 bases). With 7 bases removed from V and 0 bases from J, the gap between germline ends came to 9 bases. The CDR3 runs to 12 residues. The germline CDR1 and CDR2 sequences are SQVTM and ANQGSEA. CDR3 region: CSGRTHQETQYF. The CDR3, as DNA: TGCAGCGGCCGGACACACCAAGAGACCCAGTACTTC.

The genes are TRBV2 and TRBJ1-2; D remains unclear. V was shortened by 1 base and J by 3 bases, with 9 bases between the two germline ends. The CDR3 runs to 14 residues. In germline, CDR1 is SNHLY, CDR2 FYNNEI. The CDR3 DNA sequence: TGTGCCAGCAGTGAAGGGTACGGAGACTATGGCTACACCTTC. This encodes CASSEGYGDYGYTF.

Here the CDR3 DNA reads TGTGCCAGCAGCCCAATTCTCGGTGGCTCTGGGGCCAACGTCCTGACTTTC. Protein: CASSPILGGSGANVLTF. The chain recombines TRBV7-9 with TRBJ2-6; D is unresolved. The CDR3 totals 17 residues. The germline gives CDR1 SEHNR, CDR2 FQNEAQ (reference sequence). V dropped 5 bases and J dropped 0 bases, with 14 bases sitting between them.

The chain is built from TRBV2 and TRBJ2-7; D is perhaps TRBD1 (6 bases). V dropped 6 bases and J dropped 5 bases, with 20 bases sitting between them. The germline gives CDR1 SNHLY, CDR2 FYNNEI. The CDR3 runs to 15 residues. Written as DNA, the CDR3 is TGTGCCAGCAGCTTGGGGACATCAATCAACAACGAGCAGTACTTC. The encoded protein is CASSLGTSINNEQYF. Variable domain in full (rest from reference TRBV2 and TRBJ2-7): EPEVTQTPSHQVTQMGQEVILRCVPISNHLYFYWYRQILGQKVEFLVSFYNNEISEKSEIFDDQFSVERPDGSNFTLKIRSTKLEDSAMYFCASSLGTSINNEQYFGPGTRLTVT.

The sample holds a few counts of this clone. This chain joins TRBV7-8 and TRBJ1-5; D not certain. In germline, CDR1 is SGHVS, CDR2 FQNEAQ. V was pared by 5 bases and J by 6 bases, with 14 bases between. The CDR3 runs 14 residues. CDR3 amino acids: CASSPNVEGQPQHF. The DNA of the CDR3 is TGTGCCAGCAGCCCCAATGTGGAGGGTCAGCCCCAGCATTTT.

The chain combines TRBV6-1 with TRBJ1-6; 9 positions match TRBD1. Germline CDR1 MNHNS, CDR2 SASEGT. The ends lost 5 bases at V and 14 bases at J; junction bases unmatched: 7. The CDR3 contains 13 residues. The CDR3 DNA sequence: TGTGCCAGCAGTCCGCGACAGGGGGAGGCCCTCCACTTT. Amino acid sequence: CASSPRQGEALHF.

This clone has just one count. The J gene is TRBJ2-1, the V gene TRBV7-2; D remains ambiguous. This CDR3 contains 12 residues. Between the trimmed V and J ends, which lost 1 base and 6 bases, there was a span of 4 bases. CDR1 is SGHTA, CDR2 FQGNSA, per germline. CDR3 loop: CASSLVVNEQFF. CDR3 nucleotides: TGTGCCAGCAGCTTAGTCGTCAATGAGCAGTTCTTC.

CDR3: CSVGSLGYEQYF. CDR3 bases: TGCAGCGTTGGTAGCCTAGGATACGAGCAGTACTTC. The rearrangement uses TRBV29-1 and TRBJ2-7; D is undetermined. CDR1 is SQVTM, CDR2 ANQGSEA, per germline. V was shortened by 4 bases and J by 4 bases, with 11 bases between the two germline ends. The CDR3 is 12 residues long.